A selection of T cell receptor beta chains follows, all from one sample in a study of T-cell reconstitution after alpha-beta-depleted transplantation in children. Using its own MiXCR run on the PCR reads, TCRdb lists one record per CDR3 protein. Of roughly 790,000 distinct CDR3 sequences in the sample, roughly 16% are singletons; the top ten hold around 4.5%. This sample comprised PBMCs, mostly from graft donor cells, obtained 360 days after TCRalphabeta/CD19-depleted stem cell transplant. The origin of the receptors is a male patient younger than 18 who had a stem cell transplant for acute lymphoblastic leukemia, so the T cells may come from the graft donor. Each CDR3 is given with its conserved first and last residue. D genes are given only for firm matches. Size is omitted from some rows. Given values are once, few, many or a class for expanded clones.

v_call,j_call,clone_size,cdr3_length,d_call,cdr3_nt,cdr3_aa
TRBV5-1,TRBJ2-1,-,16,TRBD2,TGCGCCAGCAGCCCGGATGGACTAGCGGTTTACAATGAGCAGTTCTTC,CASSPDGLAVYNEQFF
TRBV6-5,TRBJ1-2,few,16,-,TGTGCCAGCAGTTACTCGAAAGGATGGGGGAACTATGGCTACACCTTC,CASSYSKGWGNYGYTF
TRBV19,TRBJ1-2,-,13,-,TGTGCCAGTAGTCCGGCAGGAACCCGTGGCTACACCTTC,CASSPAGTRGYTF
TRBV5-1,TRBJ2-7,few,16,TRBD1,TGCGCCAGCAGCTTGGGGCCCGGGACAGGGTGGTACGAGCAGTACTTC,CASSLGPGTGWYEQYF
TRBV5-1,TRBJ1-4,many,16,-,TGCGCCAGCAGCCCCTTCGGGGCTAAGACGAATGAAAAACTGTTTTTT,CASSPFGAKTNEKLFF
TRBV15,TRBJ2-7,-,14,TRBD1,TGTGCCACCAGCACCTGGACAGGGGAGGTTGAGCAGTACTTC,CATSTWTGEVEQYF
TRBV24-1,TRBJ2-1,-,17,-,TGTGCCACCAGTGATTCGGGTTTGACGGGAACGTACAATGAGCAGTTCTTC,CATSDSGLTGTYNEQFF
TRBV21-1,TRBJ2-1,many,17,-,TGTGCCAGCAGCAAAGTGGGGGACAGGTCTGTAAGCAATGAGCAGTTCTTC,CASSKVGDRSVSNEQFF
TRBV20-1,TRBJ2-5,-,13,TRBD2,TGCAGTGCTAATGGGGGAGGGATCAAGACCCAGTACTTC,CSANGGGIKTQYF
TRBV6-5,TRBJ2-7,few,16,-,TGTGCCAGCAGTTACTTTTCGACTAGAGACTTAGGCGAGCAGTACTTC,CASSYFSTRDLGEQYF
TRBV15,TRBJ2-5,-,12,-,TGTGCCACCAGCAGAGATCTGGAGACCCAGTACTTC,CATSRDLETQYF
TRBV20-1,TRBJ2-3,-,24,TRBD2,TGCAGTGCTAGAGACTCAAAACTAGCGGGAGTGTTTCCCCTCAAAATCCGCCGGCATCATACGCAGTATTTT,CSARDSKLAGVFPLKIRRHHTQYF
TRBV5-1,TRBJ2-7,-,15,TRBD2,TGCGCCAGCAGCTCCCCGTTGACTAGCGTCTACGAGCAGTACTTC,CASSSPLTSVYEQYF
TRBV4-1,TRBJ2-2,-,18,TRBD2,TGCGCCAGCAGCCGCGGACTAGCGGGAGTCCTCAACACCGGGGAGCTGTTTTTT,CASSRGLAGVLNTGELFF
TRBV5-1,TRBJ1-1,-,14,-,TGCGCCAGCAGCTTGGACAGCCCCGGGACTGAAGCTTTCTTT,CASSLDSPGTEAFF
TRBV11-3,TRBJ2-1,-,15,-,TGTGCCAGCAGCTTAGAACCGGGGATGGGAAATGAGCAGTTCTTC,CASSLEPGMGNEQFF
TRBV11-2,TRBJ1-3,few,16,-,TGTGCCAGCAGCTTAGAACCGGGACAATCTGGAAACACCATATATTTT,CASSLEPGQSGNTIYF
TRBV4-2,TRBJ2-5,few,15,-,TGTGCCAGCAGCCAAGAATGGAGGTCGCGAGAGACCCAGTACTTC,CASSQEWRSRETQYF
TRBV18,TRBJ2-5,-,13,TRBD1,TGTGCCAGCTTGCGGACAGGTCAAGAGACCCAGTACTTC,CASLRTGQETQYF
TRBV20-1,TRBJ2-2,few,13,-,TGCAGTGCTAGAGGACCGAACACCGGGGAGCTGTTTTTT,CSARGPNTGELFF
TRBV5-1,TRBJ2-6,-,17,TRBD1,TGCGCCAGCAGCTGGGACAGGGTTAATTCGGGGGCCAACGTCCTGACTTTC,CASSWDRVNSGANVLTF
TRBV29-1,TRBJ1-1,-,14,TRBD1,TGCAGCGTTGCCCGGGACAGAGAAAACACTGAAGCTTTCTTT,CSVARDRENTEAFF
TRBV20-1,TRBJ1-2,few,13,-,TGCAGTGCTAGAGAGGAGACAGCACCTGGCTACACCTTC,CSAREETAPGYTF
TRBV20-1,TRBJ2-1,-,15,TRBD2,TGCAGTGCCGATGATTGGACTAGCGTTTACAATGAGCAGTTCTTC,CSADDWTSVYNEQFF
TRBV6-1,TRBJ1-1,-,14,-,TGTGCCAGCAGCCACGGGGGAGGGGGTGCTGAAGCTTTCTTT,CASSHGGGGAEAFF
TRBV4-2,TRBJ1-4,few,14,-,TGTGCCAGCAGCCAAAGGTCAACTAATGAAAAACTGTTTTTT,CASSQRSTNEKLFF
TRBV20-1,TRBJ2-1,-,12,-,TGCAGTGCTAGCAATTGGGCGCATGAGCAGTTCTTC,CSASNWAHEQFF
TRBV6-1,TRBJ2-7,-,13,TRBD2,TGTGCCAGCAGTGAAGCCAGGGAGGGCGAGCAGTACTTC,CASSEAREGEQYF
TRBV29-1,TRBJ2-5,-,13,-,TGCAGCGTCGAATGGAAGGGGGGGGAGACCCAGTACTTC,CSVEWKGGETQYF
TRBV24-1,TRBJ1-5,few,16,-,TGTGCCACCAGTGATCCTGCGACAGGCAGCAATCAGCCCCAGCATTTT,CATSDPATGSNQPQHF
TRBV4-1,TRBJ1-1,-,15,-,TGCGCCAGCAACCTACGGGAGACGGTCGACACTGAAGCTTTCTTT,CASNLRETVDTEAFF
TRBV12-3/TRBV12-4,TRBJ1-5,many,16,TRBD1,TGTGCCAGCAGTTTTGTGCAGGGGGCCGGCAATCAGCCCCAGCATTTT,CASSFVQGAGNQPQHF
TRBV24-1,TRBJ1-3,-,11,-,TGTGCCACCAGTGATTTAATGAGAATATATTTT,CATSDLMRIYF
TRBV7-6,TRBJ2-7,few,16,-,TGTGCCAGCAGCTTAGCGGGGGGAAGACTTCGGAACGAGCAGTACTTC,CASSLAGGRLRNEQYF
TRBV27,TRBJ2-3,-,14,TRBD2,TGTGCCAGCAGTTTACAAATAGCGGGAGGGTACCAGAGCTTT,CASSLQIAGGYQSF
TRBV5-1,TRBJ2-1,-,12,-,TGCGCCAGCAGCTTAGAACAGGGAGAGCAGTTCTTC,CASSLEQGEQFF
TRBV5-1,TRBJ2-7,few,15,-,TGCGCCAGCAGCTATACCCGGGGTCCCTCCTACGAGCAGTACTTC,CASSYTRGPSYEQYF
TRBV7-8,TRBJ2-3,few,14,-,TGTGCCAGTCGGTGGAGAGAGGGTCAAGATACGCAGTATTTT,CASRWREGQDTQYF
TRBV7-3,TRBJ2-5,-,13,-,TGTGCCAGCAGCTCTGACTTGCCGGGGACCCAGTACTTC,CASSSDLPGTQYF
TRBV5-1,TRBJ2-1,-,16,TRBD2,TGCGCCAGCTGCTTGTCACTAGCGGCCTCTGTCAATGAGCAGTTCTTC,CASCLSLAASVNEQFF
TRBV3-1,TRBJ2-2,-,17,TRBD2,TGTGCCAGCAGCCAAGATCGGCTAGCGGGTTTCACCGGGGAGCTGTTTTTT,CASSQDRLAGFTGELFF
TRBV4-2,TRBJ2-1,few,17,TRBD2,TGTGCCAGCAGCCAAGCCGGGACTAGCGGGTCCTACAATGAGCAGTTCTTC,CASSQAGTSGSYNEQFF